The entry below gives a single T cell receptor (beta chain) sequence along with its context. The assay was immunoSEQ multiplex PCR, and TCRdb's table has in-frame clones only and misses some. The sample contains some 120,000 clones, more than 70% of which appear only once. This specimen belongs to a study of cytomegalovirus exposure and HLA in healthy donors. At the level of the study: The same platform used for the 666 first-cohort repertoires was also used for the approximately 120 validation repertoires, as a later analysis reported.

These donors were members of the approximately 110-subject validation cohort, a group separate from the roughly 670-subject first cohort. From germline, CDR1 is MNHEY and CDR2 SVGAGI. V lost 2 bases and J lost 5, with 15 bases in between. CDR3 length: 15 amino acids. The sequenced material came from PBMCs. The TCR comes from a man in his thirties or forties in good health and CMV-seronegative. The chain carries TRBV6-5 and TRBJ2-5; D perhaps matches TRBD1 (6 bases). This CDR3 is CASSYPVGGAETQYF. As DNA, the CDR3 is TGTGCCAGCAGTTACCCGGTAGGGGGTGCCGAGACCCAGTACTTC.